This TCR beta chain was recorded in a study of tumor and adjacent non-tumor tissue in lung cancer. Study observations and caveats: Higher tumor TCR diversity was associated with shorter survival. Tumor tissue had significantly higher TCR diversity than normal lung.

This sample's RNA came from whole unsorted tissue. With respect to this clonotype: Its antigen is unidentified. One end of the junction is discordant with germline, which a read error may explain.

Germline V gene sequence: CDR1 DFQATT, CDR2 SNEGSKA (reference sequence). The CDR3 is 14 residues long. Three rounds of nested PCR, following a modified ARM-PCR protocol, produced the TCRbeta library. TCRdb reprocessed the multiplex PCR reads via MiXCR and lists one record per CDR3 protein. The data contain some 120,000 distinct CDR3 sequences, roughly 64% of them seen just once; the ten biggest clones take up 9.5% to 15%. The specimen was lung tumor tissue. This chain uses TRBV20-1 with TRBJ2-5; no reliable D call. This receptor was identified in a man aged 25-45 years with non-small cell lung cancer. For the CDR3, the DNA is TGCAGTGTTAGAGTTCGGGTAAACCAAGAGACCCAGTACTTC. As protein: CSVRVRVNQETQYF.